Shown below are 15 T cell receptor beta chains from a single sample sequenced in a study of cytomegalovirus exposure and HLA in healthy donors. The PCR had 60 Vbeta and 13 Jbeta primers. Profiled with immunoSEQ multiplex PCR; TCRdb holds only in-frame clones, not every one. Seen here are 160,000 or so clones, just under 80% observed once, and the top ten hold 1.3%. The sample taken for sequencing was PBMCs. The receptors originated from a woman aged 45 to 65 in good health and CMV-seronegative.

This CDR3 is CASSQIGANYGYTF. CDR3 bases: TGCGCCAGCAGCCAAATTGGAGCTAACTATGGCTACACCTTC. The rearrangement links TRBV4-3 to TRBJ1-2; D is unclear. V was pared by 2 bases and J by 0 bases, with 7 bases between. Germline values: CDR1 LGHNA, CDR2 YSLEER. CDR3 length equals 14 residues.

This clone has only one observation. The chain couples TRBV30 to TRBJ2-7; 8 bases map to TRBD1. CDR3 length: 15 residues. Germline CDR1 reads GTSNPN; CDR2 reads SVGIG (reference sequence). V was pared by 0 bases and J by 5 bases, with 9 bases of the junction left unmatched. The CDR3 DNA follows: TGTGCCTGGAGTGTCGGGGCAGGGGGCCGCCACGAGCAGTACTTC. This sequence encodes CAWSVGAGGRHEQYF.

The rearrangement uses TRBV2 and TRBJ2-5; the D is unclear. This CDR3 contains 12 residues. Germline lookup yields CDR1 SNHLY and CDR2 FYNNEI. Trimming removed 8 bases from V and 5 bases from J, with 12 bases in between. The CDR3 loop is CASSSERETQYF. The CDR3 coding sequence is TGTGCCAGCTCCTCGGAGAGGGAGACCCAGTACTTC. The full variable domain, its missing parts supplied by reference TRBV2 and TRBJ2-5, is EPEVTQTPSHQVTQMGQEVILRCVPISNHLYFYWYRQILGQKVEFLVSFYNNEISEKSEIFDDQFSVERPDGSNFTLKIRSTKLEDSAMYFCASSSERETQYFGPGTRLLVL.

The chain couples TRBV4-1 to TRBJ1-1; D gene uncertain. CDR1 and CDR2 (germline): MGHRA, YSYEKL. V lost 0 bases, J lost 1 base, and 9 bases lay in between. There are 15 residues in the CDR3. This CDR3 reads CASSQDGAGNTEAFF. The CDR3 DNA follows: TGCGCCAGCAGCCAAGATGGCGCAGGGAACACTGAAGCTTTCTTT.

The genes are TRBV12-5 and TRBJ2-2; tentatively, D is TRBD2 (6 bases). Germline V gene lookup returns CDR1 LGHNT and CDR2 FRNRAP. Trimming cost V 0 bases and J 4 bases, with 15 bases left between them. This CDR3 region has 17 residues. CDR3 nucleotide sequence: TGTGCTAGTGGTTTGGTACCGGTTGGAGGGCGCACCGGGGAGCTGTTTTTT. Its translation is CASGLVPVGGRTGELFF.

The chain couples TRBV2 to TRBJ2-7; 8 bases are shared with TRBD1. V lost 4 bases and J lost 3; bases outside the gene matches: 11. This CDR3 comprises 16 residues. CDR1 is SNHLY and CDR2 is FYNNEI in the germline V gene. CDR3 protein: CASSVPQGVGSYEQYF. The DNA for the CDR3 is TGTGCCAGCAGTGTACCACAGGGGGTGGGCAGCTACGAGCAGTACTTC.

CDR3: CASSYRGQTYEQYF. The DNA for the CDR3 is TGTGCCAGCAGTTACCGGGGACAGACCTACGAGCAGTACTTC. The chain employs TRBV6-5 and TRBJ2-5; 7 bases agree with TRBD1. The J call is doubtful: the DNA matches TRBJ2-7 better. The CDR3 sequence is 14 residues long. Germline values: CDR1 MNHEY, CDR2 SVGAGI.

The rearrangement uses TRBV5-1 and TRBJ2-3; TRBD2 is a possible D gene (5 bases). This CDR3 has 16 residues. Germline V CDR1 and CDR2: SGHRS, YFSETQ. Trimming stripped 0 bases from V and 2 bases from J, with 13 bases between. In nucleotides, the CDR3 is TGCGCCAGCAGCTTGGCAGGAACGGGGAACACAGATACGCAGTATTTT. Protein sequence: CASSLAGTGNTDTQYF.

The V and J genes are TRBV11-2 and TRBJ2-1, with TRBD1 identical over 7 bases. Looked up from germline, CDR1 is SGHAT and CDR2 is FQNNGV. This CDR3 spans 15 amino acids. V lost 0 bases and J lost 3; bases outside the gene matches: 2. The CDR3 DNA follows: TGTGCCAGCAGCTTAGACGCAGGGGGCTACAATGAGCAGTTCTTC. Its protein is CASSLDAGGYNEQFF.

The chain employs TRBV9 and TRBJ2-3; D is undetermined. CDR3 length equals 14 residues. V was trimmed by 0 bases and J by 0 bases, leaving 5 bases between them. CDR1 is SGDLS and CDR2 is YYNGEE in the germline V gene. The CDR3: CASSVGPSTDTQYF. The CDR3 DNA follows: TGTGCCAGCAGCGTAGGTCCTAGCACAGATACGCAGTATTTT.

This clone was seen a handful of times. V is TRBV27 and J is TRBJ1-1; 11 nucleotides agree with TRBD1. Germline V gene data show CDR1 as MNHEY and CDR2 as SMNVEV (reference sequence). CDR3 size: 14 residues. Trimming took 4 bases from V and 5 from J; bases not matched to a gene: 3. The chain's CDR3 is CASSWGTGGTEAFF. CDR3 nucleotides: TGTGCCAGCAGTTGGGGGACAGGGGGGACTGAAGCTTTCTTT.

V usage is TRBV2 and J usage is TRBJ2-7; D remains ambiguous. The CDR3 totals 15 residues. Germline V CDR1 and CDR2: SNHLY, FYNNEI. Trimming shortened V by 2 bases and J by 5 bases, and 16 bases separated the two germline ends. The CDR3 nucleotides read TGTGCCAGCAGTGAATTGTCCGGTCCTGTCGACGAGCAGTACTTC. Protein: CASSELSGPVDEQYF. Full variable domain (rest looked up from reference TRBV2 and TRBJ2-7): EPEVTQTPSHQVTQMGQEVILRCVPISNHLYFYWYRQILGQKVEFLVSFYNNEISEKSEIFDDQFSVERPDGSNFTLKIRSTKLEDSAMYFCASSELSGPVDEQYFGPGTRLTVT.

The V and J genes are TRBV25-1 and TRBJ2-1, with TRBD1 matching 8 bases. Germline V gene data show CDR1 as MGHDK and CDR2 as SYGVNS. The CDR3 has 17 residues. V gave up 2 bases and J gave up 7 bases; unmatched junction bases: 13. The CDR3 is CASSEPPGTGRANEQFF. CDR3 bases: TGTGCCAGCAGTGAACCACCCGGGACAGGCAGAGCTAATGAGCAGTTCTTC.

The CDR3 sequence: CASSRITPVLGRGDNEQFF. The CDR3 nucleotides read TGTGCCAGCAGCCGAATCACACCCGTTCTAGGACGCGGGGACAATGAGCAGTTCTTC. The chain carries TRBV5-6 and TRBJ2-1, with D perhaps TRBD2 (6 bases). V shed 4 bases and J shed 5 bases, with 28 bases lying between them. Germline V gene sequence: CDR1 SGHDT, CDR2 YYEEEE. The CDR3 covers 19 residues.

To note about this clone: In this CDR3 the conserved last residue, phenylalanine or tryptophan, is missing, so a read error is likely. CDR3 in amino acids: CASSYKGNSPLHL. The CDR3 DNA reads TGTGCCAGCAGTTACAAGGGGAATTCACCCCTCCACCTT. V and J are TRBV6-5 and TRBJ1-6, with a weak D call TRBD1 (5 bases). Germline assignment: CDR1 MNHEY and CDR2 SVGAGI. CDR3 size: 13 residues. Trimming removed 2 bases from V and 7 bases from J, with 6 bases in between.